The 6 T cell receptor beta chains listed next were all sequenced from one sample in a study of human T cells and chemical hapten exposure. The time point is: patch test 1, 2 weeks after DPC sensitization. Stated treatment: therapeutic diphenylcyclopropenone sensitization with weekly scalp DPC. In TCRdb, the RACE reads were re-called with MiXCR into one record per CDR3 protein. The sample lists around 120,000 distinct CDR3 sequences, roughly an eighth occurring once. This sample comprised whole blood, obtained in connection with sensitization to the hapten diphenylcyclopropenone (DPC). These receptors were obtained from a man younger than 35 with alopecia areata. Some clones in this sample may be carry-over from other donors' samples.

In regard to this clonotype: This is likely a read error, given that the CDR3 carries no conserved phenylalanine or tryptophan at its end. The chain combines TRBV11-2 with TRBJ2-1, with 11 bases matching TRBD2. J was trimmed by 0 bases and V by 0 bases; bases with no gene match: 7. CDR3 length equals 19 residues. The germline V gene encodes CDR1 SGHAT and CDR2 FQNNGV. CDR3 sequence reads: CASSLDSTSGDSSYNEQFI. The CDR3 DNA follows: TGTGCCAGCAGCTTAGATTCGACTAGCGGGGACAGCTCCTACAATGAGCAGTTCATC.

V gene TRBV3-1 combines with J gene TRBJ1-5, with D unclear. In germline, CDR1 is LGHDT, CDR2 YNNKEL (reference sequence). V lost 1 base, J lost 6 bases, and 7 bases lay in between. This CDR3 region has 13 residues. CDR3 bases: TGTGCCAGCAGCCAAGGTGGCGGTCAGCCCCAGCATTTT. As protein: CASSQGGGQPQHF. The full variable domain, completed using reference TRBV3-1 and TRBJ1-5, is DTAVSQTPKYLVTQMGNDKSIKCEQNLGHDTMYWYKQDSKKFLKIMFSYNNKELIINETVPNRFSPKSPDKAHLNLHINSLELGDSAVYFCASSQGGGQPQHFGDGTRLSIL.

This clonotype was counted a few times. V is TRBV5-1 and J is TRBJ1-1; D is unclear. The CDR3 consists of 13 residues. CDR1 SGHRS and CDR2 YFSETQ come from the germline V gene. Trimming took 0 bases from V and 6 from J, leaving 9 bases between them. Here the CDR3 DNA reads TGCGCCAGCAGCTTGGGGTTTGGCGCTGAAGCTTTCTTT. Protein sequence: CASSLGFGAEAFF.

The chain has TRBV5-5 and TRBJ1-4, with D possibly matching TRBD1 (5 bases). CDR3 size: 15 residues. From germline, CDR1 is SGHKS and CDR2 YYEKEE (reference sequence). V dropped 2 bases and J dropped 0 bases, with 8 bases sitting between them. This CDR3 is CASSFKTATNEKLFF. The CDR3 DNA reads as TGTGCCAGCAGCTTCAAGACAGCAACTAATGAAAAACTGTTTTTT.

In its sample, this clonotype was seen a few times. The chain joins TRBV6-4 to TRBJ1-1; D is perhaps TRBD1 (6 bases). The germline gives CDR1 MRHNA, CDR2 SNTAGT. V lost 6 bases and J lost 7, with 15 bases in between. This CDR3 is 13 amino acids long. The CDR3 spells CASSEQGGGEAFF. CDR3 nucleotide sequence: TGTGCCAGCAGCGAACAGGGAGGAGGTGAAGCTTTCTTT.

This clonotype was detected many times. V gene TRBV11-2 combines with J gene TRBJ2-1; D gene ambiguous. The CDR3 is 12 amino acids. Germline-derived CDR1 and CDR2 are SGHAT and FQNNGV. V lost 4 bases and J 11 bases, leaving 12 bases between the germline ends. The CDR3 reads CASSSDGTKQFF. As DNA, the CDR3 is TGTGCCAGCAGCTCGGACGGCACCAAGCAGTTCTTC.